This entry lists 10 T cell receptor beta chains sequenced from one sample in a study of blood T cell repertoires in COVID-19. Profiling relied on immunoSEQ multiplex PCR, and the TCRdb table lists in-frame clones only, not all of them. The sample holds approximately 270,000 clones, more than 65% seen once. The source material was peripheral blood. Source of these receptors: a person between 65 and 79 years old with COVID-19, enrolled during active disease.

The V gene is TRBV9, the J gene TRBJ2-7; 7 bases align to TRBD1. CDR1 is SGDLS, CDR2 YYNGEE, per germline. This CDR3 is built from 12 residues. With 7 bases clipped from V and 3 bases from J, the junction kept 4 bases outside the gene matches. Here the CDR3 reads CASSQGSYEQYF. CDR3 nucleotide sequence: TGTGCCAGCTCACAGGGGAGCTACGAGCAGTACTTC.

This chain joins TRBV5-6 and TRBJ2-1; D not certain. The CDR3 is made up of 15 amino acids. Germline loops: CDR1 SGHDT, CDR2 YYEEEE. Trimming removed 4 bases at V and 0 bases at J, with 11 bases between. The CDR3 DNA is TGTGCCAGCAGCCCTGTCCCGAGCTCCTACAATGAGCAGTTCTTC. Translated: CASSPVPSSYNEQFF.

V usage is TRBV28 and J usage is TRBJ2-5; TRBD1 matches 7 bases. The CDR3 extends over 14 amino acids. V dropped 3 bases and J dropped 2; count of bases not matched to a gene: 3. Germline V gene lookup returns CDR1 MDHEN and CDR2 SYDVKM. CDR3 loop: CASSFSQGQETQYF. The CDR3 nucleotides read TGTGCCAGCAGTTTCTCACAGGGGCAAGAGACCCAGTACTTC. The variable domain in full, completed from reference TRBV28 and TRBJ2-5, reads DVKVTQSSRYLVKRTGEKVFLECVQDMDHENMFWYRQDPGLGLRLIYFSYDVKMKEKGDIPEGYSVSREKKERFSLILESASTNQTSMYLCASSFSQGQETQYFGPGTRLLVL.

This clone was observed a few times. The V gene is TRBV6-5, the J gene TRBJ2-7, with D perhaps TRBD2 (6 bases). Trimming left V 6 bases short and J 1 base short, with 7 bases between. The CDR3 consists of 12 residues. Per germline, CDR1 MNHEY and CDR2 SVGAGI. The CDR3 is CASRGGSYEQYF. The DNA for the CDR3 is TGTGCCAGCAGGGGGGGATCCTACGAGCAGTACTTC.

V usage is TRBV7-2 and J usage is TRBJ2-5; D gene uncertain. Germline loops: CDR1 SGHTA, CDR2 FQGNSA. V lost 0 bases and J 7 bases, leaving 9 bases between the germline ends. CDR3 size: 13 residues. The chain's CDR3 is CASSLALRVTQYF. The DNA for the CDR3 is TGTGCCAGCAGCTTAGCGCTCCGGGTGACCCAGTACTTC. The full variable domain, with the rest looked up from reference TRBV7-2 and TRBJ2-5, is GAGVSQSPSNKVTEKGKDVELRCDPISGHTALYWYRQSLGQGLEFLIYFQGNSAPDKSGLPSDRFSAERTGGSVSTLTIQRTQQEDSAVYLCASSLALRVTQYFGPGTRLLVL.

This clone was counted a single time. The chain recombines TRBV4-1 with TRBJ2-7; TRBD2 aligns across 10 bases. Trimming at V came to 0 bases and at J to 2 bases, leaving 13 bases not matched to a gene. The CDR3 is 19 residues long. Germline-derived CDR1 and CDR2 are MGHRA and YSYEKL. For the CDR3, the DNA is TGCGCCAGCAGCCAAGACCTGACAACCGGACTAGCGGTCACCTACGAGCAGTACTTC. Protein sequence: CASSQDLTTGLAVTYEQYF.

This clone was detected ten times or more. The V gene is TRBV5-1, the J gene TRBJ1-2, with TRBD1 as a possible D gene (6 bases). There are 13 residues in the CDR3. The ends were cut back, 0 bases at V and 8 bases at J, with 11 bases in the middle. CDR1 is SGHRS and CDR2 is YFSETQ in the germline V gene. The CDR3 DNA reads TGCGCCAGCAGCTTGGAAGCAGGGGACGGCTACACCTTC. It encodes CASSLEAGDGYTF.

In this sample, this clone turned up once. This sample includes further DNA sequences coding for the same CDR3. J is TRBJ2-3 and V is TRBV5-1, with D perhaps TRBD1 (5 bases). The CDR3 is 16 residues long. The germline V gene has CDR1 SGHRS and CDR2 YFSETQ. The V end was cut by 0 bases, the J end by 2 bases, with 13 bases between. CDR3 sequence (DNA): TGCGCCAGCAGCTTGGAGGGCAGGGTAGTCACAGATACGCAGTATTTT. It yields the protein CASSLEGRVVTDTQYF.

V usage is TRBV7-2 and J usage is TRBJ2-3; 10 positions agree with TRBD1. This CDR3 comprises 15 residues. CDR1 and CDR2 from the germline V gene are SGHTA and FQGNSA. The J segment lost 6 bases and the V segment lost 5 bases, leaving 8 bases of the junction unmatched. CDR3 sequence reads: CASSAGTGAPDTQYF. The CDR3 DNA follows: TGTGCCAGCAGCGCCGGGACAGGGGCTCCCGATACGCAGTATTTT. The whole variable domain, filled in from reference TRBV7-2 and TRBJ2-3, reads GAGVSQSPSNKVTEKGKDVELRCDPISGHTALYWYRQSLGQGLEFLIYFQGNSAPDKSGLPSDRFSAERTGGSVSTLTIQRTQQEDSAVYLCASSAGTGAPDTQYFGPGTRLTVL.

The count of this clone is one. The CDR3 sequence: CASRAGTGDGYTF. The CDR3 bases are TGTGCCAGCAGAGCAGGGACGGGGGATGGCTACACCTTC. The V gene is TRBV2, the J gene TRBJ1-2; TRBD1 is a possible D gene (5 bases). From germline, CDR1 is SNHLY and CDR2 FYNNEI. V was shortened by 6 bases and J by 6 bases, with 14 bases between the two germline ends. This CDR3 is built from 13 residues.